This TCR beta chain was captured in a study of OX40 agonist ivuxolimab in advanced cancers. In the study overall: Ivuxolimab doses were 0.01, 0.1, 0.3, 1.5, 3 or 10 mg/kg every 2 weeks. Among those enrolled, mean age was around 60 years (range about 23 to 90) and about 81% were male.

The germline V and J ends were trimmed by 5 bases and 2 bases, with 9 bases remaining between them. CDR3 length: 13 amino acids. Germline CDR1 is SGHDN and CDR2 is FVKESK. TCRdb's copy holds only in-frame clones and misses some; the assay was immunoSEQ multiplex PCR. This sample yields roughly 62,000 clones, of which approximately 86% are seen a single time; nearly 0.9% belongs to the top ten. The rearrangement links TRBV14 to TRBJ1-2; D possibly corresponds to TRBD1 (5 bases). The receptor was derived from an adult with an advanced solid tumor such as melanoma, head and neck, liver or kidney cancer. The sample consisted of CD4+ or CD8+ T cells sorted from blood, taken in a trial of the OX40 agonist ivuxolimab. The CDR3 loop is CASSGTLNYGYTF. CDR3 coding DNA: TGTGCCAGCAGCGGGACTCTGAACTATGGCTACACCTTC.